This T cell receptor beta chain was captured in a study of monozygotic twins with cystic fibrosis (dated by TCRdb to the early 2020s). With respect to the entire study: Barcoded libraries were made from around 3.2 micrograms of fragmented DNA using approximately 15 PCR cycles. Data for three of the twin pairs had been reported previously in another context. To gauge how much genetics shapes V and J gene usage, the researchers compared TCR beta repertoires both within and across 16 monozygotic twin pairs who have cystic fibrosis. On the day blood was drawn, the twins' weight-for-height and FEVPerc (FEV1 disease centile) were ranked against those of the 1,060 cohort participants. The cohort included ten female and six male twin pairs, mostly children and adolescents, aged about 2.0 to 40 years with a median of around 8.6 years. Summary of the overall study and its limitations: Only a small cohort was studied, and no association of shared CDR3 numbers with age, concordance or disease severity was found. Significantly higher nucleotide-identical clonotype sharing was observed within monozygotic CF twin pairs than between unrelated CF individuals (P = 0.000026, Mann-Whitney). V gene usage was most similar to the co-twin in 13 of 16 pairs, and J usage was most similar to the co-twin in 8 of 16 pairs, which suggests genetic constraints. Simpson clonality tended to be low (median roughly 0.0097), which suggests a naive-dominated repertoire, although clonality was higher in the most severely affected patients.

Of note for this clone: The antigen it binds to is not known. No much larger clonotype is one base removed from it; base qualities were not supplied.

The twin pairs came from the European Cystic Fibrosis Twin and Sibling Study Cohort, which recruited patients from 158 CF clinics across 14 European countries. Zygosity and CFTR genotype were verified in-house, with zygosity tested by multiplex PCR of nine short tandem repeat loci. Each twin gave a peripheral blood sample, and clinical parameters were documented on that same day of blood sampling. Genomic DNA was isolated from peripheral blood cells with phenol/chloroform and kept in TE buffer at 4 degrees C. Based on the germline V gene, the CDR1 and CDR2 sequences are MNHNS and SASEGT. Trimming costs V 3 bases and J 6 bases, and their ends lie 9 bases apart. Its CDR3 holds 13 amino acids, cysteine through phenylalanine. Here the CDR3 DNA is all that survives: 39 bases in frame from base 1. Following the manufacturer's instructions, the researchers used the immunoSEQ immune profiling system to amplify TCR beta CDR3 regions via multiplex PCR. Sequencing was performed on an Illumina NextSeq system. Per the original workflow: The immunoSEQ Analyzer platform handled processing of the sequence data, and clonality was calculated by taking the square root of Simpson's index of productive rearrangements. Similarity in V and J usage was measured by Jensen-Shannon distance, and OLGA was used to compute CDR3 generation probabilities. The researchers looked up shared CDR3 sequences in the immuneACCESS database (August 2020) and in VDJdb (December 2020). TCRdb limited this immuneACCESS table to in-frame rearrangements with V and J called. A share of clones is missing; checked studies link under half to unresolved V genes, and the rest is unexplained. Clone size and the V and J calls come from that table; the DNA yielded D and trimming. A total of some 26,000 clones appear in this sample, about 91% of them only once. The ten largest clones capture roughly 0.29% of the sample.

This sequence was found in a girl aged 2 to 10 with cystic fibrosis. The sequenced material came from blood. The chain was built from TRBV6-1 and TRBJ1-3; no D gene can be assigned with confidence. Here is the DNA: TGTGCCAGCAGTGATGGGGTACCAAACACCATATATTTT. This translates into CASSDGVPNTIYF.